This T cell receptor (beta chain) emerged from a study of identical twins. Study-wide findings and caveats: Possibly, invariant MAIT and iNKT cells partly confounded zero-insertion analyses. The abundant beta clonotypes from cord blood had fewer insertions, and memory repertoires had none of this. Twin sharing of out-of-frame TCR alpha was underestimated by models in monozygotic pairs.

Points on this clonotype: Its antigen is not known.

TCRdb itself ran the 5' RACE reads through MiXCR, one entry per CDR3 protein. The sample holds 1.5 million to 2 million distinct CDR3 sequences; about 30% are singletons and the top ten take approximately 0.25%. The CDR3 contains 12 residues. Trimming shortened V by 8 bases and J by 4 bases, and 11 bases separated the two germline ends. Germline V CDR1 and CDR2: WSHSY, SAAADI. The sequencing sample was made of cord blood. The chain carries TRBV10-2 and TRBJ2-5; D is undetermined. The receptor was isolated from a newborn girl in good health. The CDR3 is CASQAYLETQYF. The CDR3 DNA sequence: TGCGCCAGCCAGGCTTATCTAGAGACCCAGTACTTC.